This record looks at one TCR beta chain sequence and its context. This specimen belongs to a study of OX40 agonist ivuxolimab in advanced cancers. At the level of the study: Ivuxolimab, an agonistic anti-OX40 (CD134) antibody, was given to patients.

Only in-frame clones appear in the TCRdb table, and some are missing; sequencing was by immunoSEQ multiplex PCR. The sample carries tens of thousands of clones, about 90% recorded once. CDR3 size: 17 residues. The V segment lost 4 bases and the J segment 4 bases; nucleotides outside the gene matches: 11. Germline CDR1 reads SGHNT; CDR2 reads YYREEE (reference sequence). The starting material was CD4+ or CD8+ T cells sorted from blood, obtained in a trial of the OX40 agonist ivuxolimab. This chain joins TRBV5-4 and TRBJ2-2; 9 bases align to TRBD2. The TCR comes from an adult with an advanced solid tumor such as melanoma, head and neck, liver or kidney cancer. CDR3 DNA: TGTGCCAGCAGCCGGGGGACGCGGGAGGGGGGCACCGGGGAGCTGTTTTTT. This translates into CASSRGTREGGTGELFF. The full variable domain, rest sourced from reference TRBV5-4 and TRBJ2-2, is ETGVTQSPTHLIKTRGQQVTLRCSSQSGHNTVSWYQQALGQGPQFIFQYYREEENGRGNFPPRFSGLQFPNYSSELNVNALELDDSALYLCASSRGTREGGTGELFFGEGSRLTVL.